The entry below gives a single T cell receptor (beta chain) sequence along with its context. Its antigen remains unidentified. The data are from a study of cytomegalovirus exposure and HLA in healthy donors. For the study at large: Early release data held tens of millions of unique TCRs from HLA-typed donors. Findings and caveats of the study: Presence/absence analyses supposed approximately even sequencing depth among donors. Indistinguishable V segments, including TRBV6-2 and TRBV6-3, were excluded.

V was cut by 0 bases and J by 3 bases, with 5 bases left in between. This CDR3 is built from 13 residues. The germline gives CDR1 LNHDA, CDR2 SQIVND (reference sequence). The PCR made use of 60 Vbeta and 13 Jbeta primers. This table comes from immunoSEQ multiplex PCR, and its TCRdb copy is limited to in-frame clones, with some not included. The sample lists around 98,000 clones, 79% seen once, with roughly 3.8% in the top ten. V and J are TRBV19 and TRBJ1-1; D not resolved. This receptor was obtained from a woman between 35 and 50 years old in good health and CMV-seronegative. Sequences were obtained from PBMCs. DNA for the CDR3: TGTGCCAGTAGTATAGAACGGGACACTGAAGCTTTCTTT. Encoded protein: CASSIERDTEAFF.